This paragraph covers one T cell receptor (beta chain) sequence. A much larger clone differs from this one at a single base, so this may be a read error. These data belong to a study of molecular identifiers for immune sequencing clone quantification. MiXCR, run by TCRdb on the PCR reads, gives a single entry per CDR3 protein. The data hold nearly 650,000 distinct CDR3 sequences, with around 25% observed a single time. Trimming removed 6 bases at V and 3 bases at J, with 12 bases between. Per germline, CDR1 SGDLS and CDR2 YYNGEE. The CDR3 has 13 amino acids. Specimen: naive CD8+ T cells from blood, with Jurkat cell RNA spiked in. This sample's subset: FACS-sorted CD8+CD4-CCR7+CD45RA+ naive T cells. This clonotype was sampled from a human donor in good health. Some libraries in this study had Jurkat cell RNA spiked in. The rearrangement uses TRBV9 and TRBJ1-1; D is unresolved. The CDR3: CASNPVPDTEAFF. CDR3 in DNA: TGTGCCAGCAACCCCGTACCTGACACTGAAGCTTTCTTT.